This T cell receptor beta chain was captured in a study of T cells after yellow fever vaccination. TCRdb independently ran MiXCR on the 5' RACE reads; one entry per CDR3 protein. In the table there are 100,000 to 150,000 distinct CDR3 sequences, around 15% of which are singletons. Germline V CDR1 and CDR2: LNHNV, YYDKDF (reference sequence). V was clipped by 3 bases and J by 8 bases, with 11 bases between them. The CDR3 is 13 amino acids. The sample here was CD8+ T cells sorted from PBMCs, taken 5 days after the yellow fever booster vaccination. The gene calls are TRBV15 and TRBJ2-1; D is tentatively TRBD1 or TRBD2 (6 bases each). This clonotype was obtained from a man between 18 and 35 years old who received the YFV17D yellow fever vaccine. The CDR3 DNA is TGTGCCACCAGCAGGACAGGAGGGCATGAGCAGTTCTTC. This sequence encodes CATSRTGGHEQFF. Together with reference TRBV15 and TRBJ2-1, the CDR3 gives the full variable domain: DAMVIQNPRYQVTQFGKPVTLSCSQTLNHNVMYWYQQKSSQAPKLLFHYYDKDFNNEADTPDNFQSRRPNTSFCFLDIRSPGLGDTAMYLCATSRTGGHEQFFGPGTRLTVL.